This T cell receptor beta chain stems from a study of CD8 T cells in ankylosing spondylitis. Study results and caveats: Reportedly, significant enrichment of disease-linked clones occurred in matched ankylosing spondylitis synovial fluid.

Germline CDR1 is SGHRS and CDR2 is YFSETQ. This CDR3 is built from 16 residues. Trimming removed 0 bases from V and 1 base from J, with 10 bases in between. Using quantitative 5'-RACE with molecular barcodes, the authors made TCR beta libraries. TCRdb recomputed calls from the 5' RACE reads with MiXCR, one row per CDR3 protein. The sample lists around 32,000 distinct CDR3 sequences, 6.5% to 9% seen once, with 8% to 11% in the top ten. This clonotype was observed at least ten times. The antigen is unknown. This chain links TRBV5-1 with TRBJ2-2; D is uncertain. This TCR was recovered from a male donor with ankylosing spondylitis or in good health (not recorded which). Input material: blood, either unsorted or a sorted T cell fraction (not recorded which). This CDR3 reads CASSLAPSMNTGELFF. CDR3 in DNA: TGCGCCAGCAGCTTGGCCCCGTCAATGAACACCGGGGAGCTGTTTTTT. Complete variable domain (other parts from reference TRBV5-1 and TRBJ2-2): KAGVTQTPRYLIKTRGQQVTLSCSPISGHRSVSWYQQTPGQGLQFLFEYFSETQRNKGNFPGRFSGRQFSNSRSEMNVSTLELGDSALYLCASSLAPSMNTGELFFGEGSRLTVL.